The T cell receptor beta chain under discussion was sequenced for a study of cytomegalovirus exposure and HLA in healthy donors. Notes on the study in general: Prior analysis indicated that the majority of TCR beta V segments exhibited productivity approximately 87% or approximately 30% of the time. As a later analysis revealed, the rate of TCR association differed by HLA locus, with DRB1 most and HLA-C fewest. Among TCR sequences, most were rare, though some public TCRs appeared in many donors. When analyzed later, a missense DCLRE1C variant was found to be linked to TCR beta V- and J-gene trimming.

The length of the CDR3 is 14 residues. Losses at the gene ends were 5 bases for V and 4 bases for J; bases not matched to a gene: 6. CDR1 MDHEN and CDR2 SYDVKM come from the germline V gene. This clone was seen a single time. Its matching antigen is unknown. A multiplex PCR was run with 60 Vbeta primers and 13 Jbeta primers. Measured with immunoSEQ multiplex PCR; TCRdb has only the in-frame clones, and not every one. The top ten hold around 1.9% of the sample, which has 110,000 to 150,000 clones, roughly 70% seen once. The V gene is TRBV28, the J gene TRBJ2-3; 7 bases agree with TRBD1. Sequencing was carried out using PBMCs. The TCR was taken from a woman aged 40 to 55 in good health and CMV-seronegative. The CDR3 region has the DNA TGTGCCAGCAGTGGGGACAGCACCCCAGATACGCAGTATTTT. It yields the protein CASSGDSTPDTQYF.